This TCR beta chain is from a study of blood T cell repertoires in COVID-19. At the level of the study: Donors in the United States, Italy and Spain gave samples during acute or convalescent COVID-19. T cells, B-cell-depleted T cells, or PBMCs supplied cDNA or gDNA.

V lost 1 base to trimming and J lost 0 bases, with 7 bases between them. This CDR3 region has 16 residues. The germline gives CDR1 LGHNA, CDR2 YNFKEQ. Original data processing: Reference gene primer amplification gave nucleated cell count estimates. The table came from immunoSEQ multiplex PCR; TCRdb's copy has only in-frame clones and leaves some out. D and trimming come from the DNA, and the V and J calls and clone size come from that table. The sample holds 50,000 to 55,000 clones; approximately 87% are singletons and the top ten take approximately 3.8%. The sequencing input was peripheral blood. The J gene is TRBJ2-6, the V gene TRBV4-2, with D unclear. This TCR came from a man aged 50 or older with acute or convalescent COVID-19. In nucleotides, the CDR3 is TGTGCCAGCAGCCAAGTCACAGTCTCTGGGGCCAACGTCCTGACTTTC. Residues: CASSQVTVSGANVLTF.